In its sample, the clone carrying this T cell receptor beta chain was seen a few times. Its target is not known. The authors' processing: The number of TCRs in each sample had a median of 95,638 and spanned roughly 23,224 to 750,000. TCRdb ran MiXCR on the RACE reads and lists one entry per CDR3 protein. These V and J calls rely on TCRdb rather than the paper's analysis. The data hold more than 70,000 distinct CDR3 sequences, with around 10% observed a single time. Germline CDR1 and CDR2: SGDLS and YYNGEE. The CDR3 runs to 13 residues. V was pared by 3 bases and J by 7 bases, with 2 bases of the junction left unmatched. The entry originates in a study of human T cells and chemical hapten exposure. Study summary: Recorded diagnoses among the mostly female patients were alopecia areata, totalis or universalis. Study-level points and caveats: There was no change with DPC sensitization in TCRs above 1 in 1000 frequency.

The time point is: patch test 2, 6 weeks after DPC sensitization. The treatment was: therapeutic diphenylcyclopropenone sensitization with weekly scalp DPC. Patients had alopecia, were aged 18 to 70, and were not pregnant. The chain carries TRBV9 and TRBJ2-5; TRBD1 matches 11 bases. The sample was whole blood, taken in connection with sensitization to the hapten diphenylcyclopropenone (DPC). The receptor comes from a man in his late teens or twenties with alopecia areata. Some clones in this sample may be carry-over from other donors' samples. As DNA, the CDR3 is TGTGCCAGCAGCGAGGGACAGGGGGGGACCCAGTACTTC. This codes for CASSEGQGGTQYF.